This passage covers 17 T cell receptor beta chains from one sample sequenced in a study of shared clonotypes between healthy human individuals. Using immunoSEQ multiplex PCR, the repertoire was profiled, and TCRdb retains in-frame clones only, with some absent. The sample lists roughly 2.4 million clones; more than 90% were seen once. The sample taken for sequencing was naive CD4+ T cells sorted from blood. Subset reported: CD45RA+ positively selected. The receptors stem from a man aged 18 to 30 in good health.

On this clone: The same CDR3 can be traced to other DNA sequences in this sample. The chain combines TRBV15 with TRBJ2-3, with D unclear. With 1 base removed from V and 1 base from J, the gap between germline ends came to 3 bases. CDR1 is LNHNV, CDR2 YYDKDF, per germline (reference sequence). CDR3 length: 13 residues. The CDR3 region is CATSRGGTDTQYF. CDR3 in DNA: TGTGCCACCAGCAGAGGCGGCACAGATACGCAGTATTTT.

The chain combines TRBV7-9 with TRBJ2-3; D is unclear. The CDR3 is made up of 14 amino acids. Trimming removed 3 bases at V and 4 bases at J, with 11 bases between. Germline CDR1 is SEHNR and CDR2 is FQNEAQ (reference sequence). The CDR3 region is CASSLYSEADTQYF. In DNA form, the CDR3 reads TGTGCCAGCAGCTTGTACTCTGAAGCAGATACGCAGTATTTT.

The chain uses TRBV12-5 and TRBJ2-7; D is unresolved. Per the germline V gene, CDR1 is LGHNT and CDR2 is FRNRAP. The CDR3 length is 15 residues. V was cut by 2 bases and J by 6 bases, with 17 bases left in between. CDR3 sequence reads: CASGLRAGSRGEQYF. CDR3 in DNA: TGTGCTAGTGGTTTGAGGGCAGGTAGCCGAGGCGAGCAGTACTTC.

CDR3 in amino acids: CASSEVAGELFF. In nucleotides, the CDR3 is TGTGCCAGCAGTGAAGTGGCCGGGGAGCTGTTTTTT. The J gene is TRBJ2-2, the V gene TRBV2; no reliable D call. Per the germline V gene, CDR1 is SNHLY and CDR2 is FYNNEI. This CDR3 contains 12 residues. Trimming removed 1 base from V and 6 bases from J, with 3 bases in between.

This clone was recorded a few times. A read error may explain this, as a much larger clone is one base away. This chain uses TRBV9 with TRBJ2-5; D unclear. The germline V gene encodes CDR1 SGDLS and CDR2 YYNGEE. The CDR3 has 11 residues. Trimming removed 4 bases at V and 5 bases at J, with 6 bases between. The CDR3 protein is CASSLGETQYF. CDR3 sequence (DNA): TGTGCCAGCAGCCTAGGGGAGACCCAGTACTTC.

The rearrangement links TRBV7-9 to TRBJ1-2; the D gene is possibly TRBD1 (5 bases). This CDR3 comprises 13 residues. With 4 bases removed from V and 3 bases from J, the gap between germline ends came to 9 bases. Germline V CDR1 and CDR2: SEHNR, FQNEAQ (reference sequence). The CDR3 here is CASSSGTDYGYTF. Here the CDR3 DNA reads TGTGCCAGCAGCTCCGGGACGGACTATGGCTACACCTTC.

The V call is TRBV6-1, the J call TRBJ2-5; D is ambiguous. This CDR3 has 14 amino acids. Per germline, CDR1 MNHNS and CDR2 SASEGT. V lost 2 bases, J lost 3 bases, and 10 bases lay in between. The CDR3 region is CASSEIVGKETQYF. CDR3 sequence (DNA): TGTGCCAGCAGTGAAATCGTGGGGAAAGAGACCCAGTACTTC.

This rearrangement joins TRBV7-9 to TRBJ2-7; 8 nucleotides align to TRBD1. This CDR3 region has 14 residues. Germline CDR1 and CDR2: SEHNR and FQNEAQ (reference sequence). V lost 5 bases, J lost 6 bases, and 9 bases stayed unmatched. The CDR3 DNA reads as TGTGCCAGCAGCCTTGACAGGGGTCAAGGCGAGCAGTACTTC. Translation: CASSLDRGQGEQYF.

V and J are TRBV30 and TRBJ2-1; D gene unclear. The ends were cut back, 0 bases at V and 3 bases at J, with 9 bases in the middle. This CDR3 contains 14 residues. The germline V gene has CDR1 GTSNPN and CDR2 SVGIG (reference sequence). The CDR3 region is CAWSVLPGYNEQFF. The CDR3 coding sequence is TGTGCCTGGAGTGTACTCCCAGGCTACAATGAGCAGTTCTTC. Looking up the rest from reference TRBV30 and TRBJ2-1 gives the full variable domain: SQTIHQWPATLVQPVGSPLSLECTVEGTSNPNLYWYRQAAGRGLQLLFYSVGIGQISSEVPQNLSASRPQDRQFILSSKKLLLSDSGFYLCAWSVLPGYNEQFFGPGTRLTVL.

The chain carries TRBV30 and TRBJ2-1, with 7 positions matching TRBD2. V lost 6 bases to trimming and J lost 10 bases; unmatched junction nucleotides: 18. CDR1 and CDR2 (germline): GTSNPN, SVGIG (reference sequence). The CDR3 consists of 15 residues. The CDR3 DNA reads TGTGCCTGTTTGTCCCGCGGGAGCCCCGGAGGAGAGCAGTTCTTC. It specifies CACLSRGSPGGEQFF.

The rearrangement uses TRBV30 and TRBJ2-4, with 9 bases fitting TRBD2. CDR3 length equals 19 residues. CDR1 is GTSNPN, CDR2 SVGIG, per germline (reference sequence). Germline trimming cut 0 bases from V and 2 bases from J; bases unmatched to any gene: 14. The CDR3 here is CAWSVFGGRGFGSKNIQYF. In DNA, the CDR3 is TGTGCCTGGAGTGTTTTCGGCGGGAGGGGGTTCGGGTCCAAAAACATTCAGTACTTC.

The chain has TRBV2 and TRBJ2-3; TRBD2 aligns across 11 bases. The CDR3 consists of 14 residues. The ends lost 11 bases at V and 4 bases at J; junction bases unmatched: 8. Germline CDR1 and CDR2: SNHLY and FYNNEI. The CDR3 is CASLAGGPPDTQYF. In DNA, the CDR3 is TGTGCCTCCTTAGCGGGAGGGCCCCCAGATACGCAGTATTTT.

V usage is TRBV2 and J usage is TRBJ1-5; 8 bases line up with TRBD1. V was pared by 6 bases and J by 0 bases, with 7 bases of the junction left unmatched. The CDR3 consists of 16 residues. Germline CDR1 and CDR2: SNHLY and FYNNEI. CDR3 in amino acids: CASRPSRGPSNQPQHF. In DNA form, the CDR3 reads TGTGCCAGCAGGCCAAGCAGGGGGCCTAGCAATCAGCCCCAGCATTTT.

As to this clone: Different DNA sequences within this sample yield the same CDR3. This chain joins TRBV6-5 and TRBJ2-7; 12 bases map to TRBD2. Germline V CDR1 and CDR2: MNHEY, SVGAGI. The CDR3 loop spans 15 amino acids. Trimming cost V 6 bases and J 1 base; bases outside gene matches: 4. The CDR3 region is CASRPLAGGSYEQYF. Here the CDR3 DNA reads TGTGCCAGCAGACCCCTAGCGGGAGGGTCCTACGAGCAGTACTTC.

This clone occurred once. The chain uses TRBV7-9 and TRBJ2-5; 7 bases map to TRBD2. The CDR3 has 14 amino acids. V shed 2 bases, J shed 3 bases, and the junction held 3 bases outside the gene matches. Germline V gives CDR1 SEHNR, CDR2 FQNEAQ (reference sequence). CDR3 loop: CASSLYAGEETQYF. DNA for the CDR3: TGTGCCAGCAGCTTATATGCGGGGGAAGAGACCCAGTACTTC.

In its sample, this clone was seen once. The rearrangement uses TRBV5-4 and TRBJ2-6; D is unresolved. With 1 base removed from V and 4 bases from J, the gap between germline ends came to 12 bases. The CDR3 covers 16 residues. CDR1 and CDR2 from the germline V gene are SGHNT and YYREEE (reference sequence). CDR3 DNA: TGTGCCAGCAGCTTGAAGTGGGGTTCCGGGGCCAACGTCCTGACTTTC. It specifies CASSLKWGSGANVLTF.

The chain recombines TRBV5-1 with TRBJ1-2, with unresolved D. The germline V and J ends were trimmed by 4 bases and 3 bases, with 19 bases remaining between them. The CDR3 has 16 residues. CDR1 is SGHRS, CDR2 YFSETQ, per germline. The CDR3 DNA reads as TGCGCCAGCAGCCTCGTCCTCGGAGAGGGCGACTATGGCTACACCTTC. Translation gives CASSLVLGEGDYGYTF.